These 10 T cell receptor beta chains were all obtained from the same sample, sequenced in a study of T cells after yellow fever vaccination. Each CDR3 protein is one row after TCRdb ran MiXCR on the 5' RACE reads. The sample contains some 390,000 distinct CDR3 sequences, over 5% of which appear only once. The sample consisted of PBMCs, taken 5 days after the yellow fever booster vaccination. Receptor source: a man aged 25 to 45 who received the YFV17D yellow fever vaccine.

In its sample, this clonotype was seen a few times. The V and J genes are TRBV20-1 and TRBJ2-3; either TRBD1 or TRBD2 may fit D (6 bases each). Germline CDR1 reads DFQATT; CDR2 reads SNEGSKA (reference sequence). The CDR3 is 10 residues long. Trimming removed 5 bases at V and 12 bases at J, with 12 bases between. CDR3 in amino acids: CSAGGLSQYF. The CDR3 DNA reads TGCAGTGCTGGGGGGCTGTCACAGTATTTT.

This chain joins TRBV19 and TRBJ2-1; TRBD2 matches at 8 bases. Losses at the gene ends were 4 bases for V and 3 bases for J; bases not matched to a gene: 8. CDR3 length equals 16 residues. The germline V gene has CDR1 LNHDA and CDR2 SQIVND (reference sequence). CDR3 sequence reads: CASSTKRGLNYNEQFF. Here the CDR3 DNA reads TGTGCCAGTAGTACAAAGCGGGGGTTAAACTACAATGAGCAGTTCTTC.

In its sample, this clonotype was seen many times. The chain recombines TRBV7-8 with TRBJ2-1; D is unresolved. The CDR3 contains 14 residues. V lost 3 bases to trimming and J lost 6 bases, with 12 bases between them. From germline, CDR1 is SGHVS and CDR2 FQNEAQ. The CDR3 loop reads CASSLTGSSNEQFF. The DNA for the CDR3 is TGTGCCAGCAGCTTGACCGGATCAAGCAATGAGCAGTTCTTC.

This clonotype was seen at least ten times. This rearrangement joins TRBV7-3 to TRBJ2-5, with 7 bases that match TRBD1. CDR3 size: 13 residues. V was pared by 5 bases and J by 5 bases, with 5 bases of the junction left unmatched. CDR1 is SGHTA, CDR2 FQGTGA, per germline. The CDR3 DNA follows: TGTGCCAGCAGCCGACAGGGTGCGGAGACCCAGTACTTC. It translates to CASSRQGAETQYF.

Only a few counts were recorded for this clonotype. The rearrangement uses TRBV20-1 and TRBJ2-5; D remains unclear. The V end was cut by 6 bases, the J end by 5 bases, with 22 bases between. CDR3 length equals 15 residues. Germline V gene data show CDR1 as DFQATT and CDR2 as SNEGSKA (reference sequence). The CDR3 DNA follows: TGCAGTGCGCGAGAGAGGCTGCGAACATGGGAGACCCAGTACTTC. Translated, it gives CSARERLRTWETQYF.

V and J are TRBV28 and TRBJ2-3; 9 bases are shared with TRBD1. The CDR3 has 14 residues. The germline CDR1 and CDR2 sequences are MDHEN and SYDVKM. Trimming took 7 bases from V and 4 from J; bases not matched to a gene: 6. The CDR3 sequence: CASNNRGQADTQYF. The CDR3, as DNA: TGTGCCAGCAACAACAGGGGGCAGGCAGATACGCAGTATTTT.

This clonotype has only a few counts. Written as DNA, the CDR3 is TGCGCCAGCAGCTCTCGGGAGGGCCAGTACGAGCAGTACTTC. It specifies CASSSREGQYEQYF. The V gene is TRBV4-3, the J gene TRBJ2-7, with 8 bases matching TRBD2. The CDR3 consists of 14 residues. The V segment lost 5 bases and the J segment 4 bases; nucleotides outside the gene matches: 7. Looked up from germline, CDR1 is LGHNA and CDR2 is YSLEER.

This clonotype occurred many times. The CDR3: CASSTRTGGEQYF. The CDR3 DNA is TGTGCCAGCAGCACCCGGACAGGGGGCGAGCAGTACTTC. This rearrangement joins TRBV6-2 or TRBV6-3 to TRBJ2-7, with 10 bases that match TRBD1. Trimming took 6 bases from V and 6 from J; bases not matched to a gene: 5. Germline V lookup: CDR1 MNHEY, CDR2 SVGEGT. This CDR3 has 13 amino acids.

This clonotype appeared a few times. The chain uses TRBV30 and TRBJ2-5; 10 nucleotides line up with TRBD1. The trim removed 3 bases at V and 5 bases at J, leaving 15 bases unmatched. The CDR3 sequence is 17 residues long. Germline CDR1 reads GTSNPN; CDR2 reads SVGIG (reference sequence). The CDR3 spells CAWRGLGDRGFEETQYF. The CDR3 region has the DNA TGTGCCTGGAGAGGATTAGGGGACAGGGGATTTGAGGAGACCCAGTACTTC.

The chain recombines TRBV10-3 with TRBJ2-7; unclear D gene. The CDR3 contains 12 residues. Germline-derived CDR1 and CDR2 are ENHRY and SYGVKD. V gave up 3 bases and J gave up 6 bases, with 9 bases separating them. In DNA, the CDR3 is TGTGCCATCAGTGATGCCGCGGCCGAGCAGTACTTC. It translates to CAISDAAAEQYF.